This T cell receptor (beta chain) originates from a study of blood T cell repertoires in COVID-19 (dated by TCRdb to 2020 to 2022). About the full investigation: The collaborator samples originated in the United States, Italy and Spain and spanned the acute and convalescent phases of COVID-19. The material from the prospective study consisted of cDNA or gDNA derived from T cells, B-cell-depleted T cells, or PBMCs. Where available, HLA class I and class II types were obtained from metadata supplied by the sample provider rather than from assay-based typing. A freely available public database, intended as a resource for researchers studying the immune response to SARS-CoV-2, is where the repertoires were released. The dataset comprised deeply sampled blood TCRbeta repertoires from subjects exposed to, actively infected with, or recovered from COVID-19. A de-identified subject ID, COVID-19 status, age in years and sex were almost always included in the sample metadata. The samples were drawn from the first 160 participants of the ongoing ImmuneRACE study and from 1,254 subjects provided by 6 global collaborators.

TCRbeta CDR3 regions were amplified from genomic DNA using the immunoSEQ Assay, a bias-controlled multiplex PCR. The authors' analysis ran thus. The number of nucleated cells in each sample was estimated by amplification of reference gene primers within the assay. Sequence reads were collapsed and filtered to measure the absolute abundance of every unique TCRbeta CDR3 rearrangement. For each sample, productive Simpson clonality was calculated as the square root of Simpson's diversity index across productive rearrangements. What TCRdb holds here is the immuneACCESS table cut down to in-frame rearrangements. Part of the clones is not present; checked against another copy, under half of the missing clones reflect an unresolved V gene, and the others are unexplained. V and J calls and clone size are those listed in that table; D and trimming were worked out from the DNA. This sample comprises roughly 250,000 clones, around four fifths of them detected only once. The ten top clones hold about 4% of the sample.

General findings and caveats noted by the study authors: Clinical and demographic metadata were provided uncurated, with the amount varying by source and participant.

Remarks on this clone: No antigen is known for it. The input lacks base qualities; no much larger clone sits a single base away.

The collaborating institutions used their own protocols to collect whole blood in K2EDTA tubes. For TCRbeta analysis, collaborators shipped samples as frozen whole blood, isolated PBMCs, or DNA extracted from either of those sample types. The sequence was collected from a woman between 35 and 50 years old with active or convalescent COVID-19. The sequenced sample consisted of peripheral blood.

The CDR3 corresponds to CATRDRDTGELFF. The DNA reads as follows: TGTGCCACCCGAGACAGGGATACCGGGGAGCTGTTTTTT. The chain uses TRBV24-1 and TRBJ2-2, with TRBD1 matching 7 junction bases. The CDR3 runs 13 residues from the cysteine to the phenylalanine. The DNA shown is the 39-base CDR3, in frame from base 1. According to the germline V gene, CDR1 reads KGHDR and CDR2 reads SFDVKD. V is trimmed back by 9 bases and J by 5 bases, and the junction contains 5 bases that no gene match accounts for.